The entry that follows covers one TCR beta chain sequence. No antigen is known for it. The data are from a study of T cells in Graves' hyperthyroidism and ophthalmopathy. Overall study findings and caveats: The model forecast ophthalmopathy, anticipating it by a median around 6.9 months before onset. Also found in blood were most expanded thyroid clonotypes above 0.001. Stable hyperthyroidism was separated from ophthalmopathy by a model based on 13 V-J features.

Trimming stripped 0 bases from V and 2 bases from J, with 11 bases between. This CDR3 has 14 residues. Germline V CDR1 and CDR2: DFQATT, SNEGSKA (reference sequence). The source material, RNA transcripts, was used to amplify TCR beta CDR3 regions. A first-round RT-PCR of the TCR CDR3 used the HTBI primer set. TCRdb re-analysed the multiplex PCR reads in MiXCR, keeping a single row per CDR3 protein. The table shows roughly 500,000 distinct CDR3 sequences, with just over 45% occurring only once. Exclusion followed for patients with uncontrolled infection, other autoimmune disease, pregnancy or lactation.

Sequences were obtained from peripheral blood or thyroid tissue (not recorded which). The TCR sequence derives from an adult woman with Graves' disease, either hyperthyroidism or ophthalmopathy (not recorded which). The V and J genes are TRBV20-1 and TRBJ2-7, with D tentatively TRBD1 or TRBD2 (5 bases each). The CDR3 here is CSARDPGPTYEQYF. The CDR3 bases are TGCAGTGCTAGAGATCCGGGGCCTACCTACGAGCAGTACTTC.